The 5 T cell receptor beta chains reported below all come from one sample, sequenced in a study of cytomegalovirus exposure and HLA in healthy donors. 60 Vbeta and 13 Jbeta primers were used in PCR. Only in-frame clones appear in the TCRdb table, and some are missing; sequencing was by immunoSEQ multiplex PCR. The table shows 150,000 to 200,000 clones, with roughly 80% occurring only once. What was sequenced was PBMCs. These TCRs come from a middle-aged man in good health and CMV-seropositive.

The chain carries TRBV6-4 and TRBJ2-2; 7 positions agree with TRBD1. The CDR3 runs to 16 residues. CDR1 is MRHNA, CDR2 SNTAGT, per germline. With V trimmed by 5 bases and J by 6 bases, 12 bases remained unmatched. CDR3 nucleotide sequence: TGTGCCAGCAGTCCCCAGACAGGGATGACCCCCGGGGAGCTGTTTTTT. Its translation: CASSPQTGMTPGELFF.

The chain combines TRBV7-2 with TRBJ2-1; 15 nucleotides align to TRBD2. The germline CDR1 and CDR2 sequences are SGHTA and FQGNSA. This CDR3 has 16 amino acids. The junction had 6 bases not matched to a gene; V was cut back by 5 bases and J by 7 bases. The CDR3 DNA sequence: TGTGCCAGCAGCCAAGGACTAGCGGGGGGGCAAAATGAGCAGTTCTTC. Its protein is CASSQGLAGGQNEQFF.

The chain employs TRBV15 and TRBJ1-1, with D uncertain. V was pared by 5 bases and J by 1 base, with 11 bases between. Germline V gene data show CDR1 as LNHNV and CDR2 as YYDKDF (reference sequence). This CDR3 contains 14 residues. The CDR3 protein is CATSGTVTNTEAFF. The CDR3 DNA reads TGTGCCACCAGCGGTACAGTAACGAACACTGAAGCTTTCTTT.

The chain employs TRBV19 and TRBJ1-2, with TRBD1 identical over 8 bases. Germline CDR1 LNHDA, CDR2 SQIVND (reference sequence). V dropped 7 bases and J dropped 3; count of bases not matched to a gene: 7. CDR3 length equals 14 residues. CDR3 in DNA: TGTGCCAGTACCCCGGACAGGGCTCACTATGGCTACACCTTC. Its protein is CASTPDRAHYGYTF.

This clone was detected only a few times. This chain uses TRBV23-1 with TRBJ2-3; TRBD2 matches at 8 bases. TRBV23-1 is an ORF for which the function is uncertain. J was trimmed by 6 bases and V by 0 bases; bases with no gene match: 17. The CDR3 contains 19 residues. CDR3 sequence: CASSQSDGGGREIGDTQYF. CDR3 nucleotide sequence: TGCGCCAGCAGTCAATCCGACGGGGGGGGGCGAGAAATTGGGGATACGCAGTATTTT.